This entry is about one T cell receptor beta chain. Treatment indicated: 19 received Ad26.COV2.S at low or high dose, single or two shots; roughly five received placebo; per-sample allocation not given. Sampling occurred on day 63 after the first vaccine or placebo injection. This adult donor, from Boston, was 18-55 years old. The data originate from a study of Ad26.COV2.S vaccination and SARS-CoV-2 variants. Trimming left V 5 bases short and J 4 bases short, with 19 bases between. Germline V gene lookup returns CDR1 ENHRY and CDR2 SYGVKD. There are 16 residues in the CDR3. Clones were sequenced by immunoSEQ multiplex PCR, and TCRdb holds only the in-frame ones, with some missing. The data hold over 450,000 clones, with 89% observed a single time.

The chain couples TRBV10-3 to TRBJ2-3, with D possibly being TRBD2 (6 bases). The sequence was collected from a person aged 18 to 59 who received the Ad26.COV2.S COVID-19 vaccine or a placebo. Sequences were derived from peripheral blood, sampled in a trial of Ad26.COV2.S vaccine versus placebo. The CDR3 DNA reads TGTGCCATCAGTACTAGGGACTTACGGAACGCAGATACGCAGTATTTT. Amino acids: CAISTRDLRNADTQYF.